A selection of T cell receptor beta chains follows, all from one sample in a study of blood T cells in healthy people across ages. Via MiXCR, TCRdb re-called the 5' RACE reads, giving one row per CDR3 protein. The sample has approximately 1,000,000 distinct CDR3 sequences; roughly two fifths are singletons. The sequencing input was blood. All receptors come from a man younger than 30 in good health. CDR3s include the opening cysteine and the closing phenylalanine or tryptophan. D genes are given only for firm matches. Expanded clones get a size class; other rows say once, few or many, or leave the size out.

j_call v_call d_call clone_size cdr3_length cdr3_aa cdr3_nt
TRBJ1-2 TRBV4-1 . . 15 CASSQDGRTAYGYTF TGCGCCAGCAGCCAAGATGGCAGGACAGCCTATGGCTACACCTTC
TRBJ2-5 TRBV7-2 TRBD2 . 17 CASSLDLAGGRIKTQYF TGTGCCAGCAGCTTAGATCTAGCGGGGGGTAGGATCAAGACCCAGTACTTC
TRBJ1-4 TRBV12-3/TRBV12-4 . few 14 CASSARGGDEKLFF TGTGCCAGCAGTGCCCGAGGAGGTGATGAAAAACTGTTTTTT
TRBJ1-1 TRBV27 . . 13 CASSPISGTEAFF TGTGCCAGCAGTCCGATAAGCGGCACTGAAGCTTTCTTT
TRBJ1-6 TRBV5-6 . . 16 CASSLSGGRGDSPLHF TGTGCCAGCAGCTTGTCGGGGGGTAGAGGGGATTCACCCCTCCACTTT
TRBJ2-3 TRBV5-1 . few 17 CASSLALGLPASDTQYF TGCGCCAGCAGCTTGGCCCTGGGACTTCCTGCATCAGATACGCAGTATTTT
TRBJ2-3 TRBV28 . few 16 CASSPGTNPRTDTQYF TGTGCCAGCAGTCCCGGGACAAACCCTCGCACAGATACGCAGTATTTT
TRBJ2-1 TRBV6-1 . . 10 CASSANEQFF TGTGCCAGCAGTGCGAATGAGCAGTTCTTC
TRBJ1-1 TRBV7-8 . few 13 CASRFGTNTEAFF TGTGCCAGCAGGTTCGGGACAAACACTGAAGCTTTCTTT
TRBJ1-5 TRBV10-3 . few 15 CAISGDPEQGQPQHF TGTGCCATCAGTGGTGACCCGGAGCAGGGTCAGCCCCAGCATTTT
TRBJ2-1 TRBV5-1 TRBD1 . 14 CASRRDRGHNEQFF TGCGCCAGCAGGAGGGACAGGGGCCACAATGAGCAGTTCTTC
TRBJ2-5 TRBV3-1 . . 16 CASSQGRRVIQETQYF TGTGCCAGCAGCCAAGGAAGGAGGGTTATCCAAGAGACCCAGTACTTC
TRBJ2-7 TRBV12-3/TRBV12-4 . . 13 CASSLFPQDEQYF TGTGCCAGCAGTTTATTCCCCCAAGATGAGCAGTACTTC
TRBJ2-7 TRBV28 . . 13 CASSVLGTYEQYF TGTGCCAGCAGTGTATTGGGGACCTACGAGCAGTACTTC
TRBJ2-1 TRBV6-5 TRBD2 . 14 CASSYAGGDNEQFF TGTGCCAGCAGTTACGCGGGAGGGGACAATGAGCAGTTCTTC
TRBJ1-3 TRBV5-1 . once 16 CASSTYGGIAGNTIYF TGCGCCAGCAGCACCTACGGAGGTATCGCTGGAAACACCATATATTTT
TRBJ1-2 TRBV29-1 . . 15 CSAEGAGAVTYGYTF TGCAGCGCCGAAGGGGCCGGGGCCGTGACCTATGGCTACACCTTC
TRBJ1-2 TRBV12-3/TRBV12-4 . many 14 CASSGGDRIYGYTF TGTGCCAGCAGTGGGGGTGACAGGATCTATGGCTACACCTTC
TRBJ1-2 TRBV6-1 . . 13 CASSENRLYGYTF TGTGCCAGCAGTGAGAACAGACTCTATGGCTACACCTTC
TRBJ2-1 TRBV7-9 TRBD2 . 14 CASISGGGYNEQFF TGTGCCAGCATTAGTGGGGGAGGGTACAATGAGCAGTTCTTC
TRBJ2-5 TRBV10-3 TRBD1 . 17 CAISAPNRGRSYNEQYF TGTGCCATCAGTGCCCCGAACAGGGGGCGATCCTACAATGAGCAGTACTTC
TRBJ2-3 TRBV20-1 TRBD2 . 14 CSAPGTSIPDTQYF TGCAGTGCTCCCGGGACTAGCATCCCAGATACGCAGTATTTT
TRBJ1-1 TRBV12-3/TRBV12-4 . . 16 CASSFWGKGQWGEAFF TGTGCCAGCAGTTTTTGGGGGAAGGGACAATGGGGTGAAGCTTTCTTT
TRBJ2-1 TRBV3-1 . once 15 CASSQDPWGAYEQFF TGTGCCAGCAGCCAAGACCCATGGGGGGCCTATGAGCAGTTCTTC
TRBJ2-7 TRBV19 TRBD2 . 14 CASSWAGDTDEQYF TGTGCCAGTAGTTGGGCGGGGGATACTGATGAGCAGTACTTC
TRBJ2-1 TRBV3-1 TRBD1 . 15 CASSQDSPRGHEQFF TGTGCCAGCAGCCAAGATTCGCCCAGGGGGCATGAGCAGTTCTTC
TRBJ2-7 TRBV5-1 . . 16 CASSLDGGVPYNEQYF TGCGCCAGCAGCTTGGATGGGGGTGTCCCCTACAATGAGCAGTACTTC
TRBJ2-2 TRBV20-1 . . 14 CSARDSPSFGELFF TGCAGTGCTAGAGATTCCCCATCCTTCGGGGAGCTGTTTTTT
TRBJ2-7 TRBV5-1 . . 14 CASGLDPEYNEQYF TGCGCCAGCGGCTTGGATCCCGAGTACAATGAGCAGTACTTC
TRBJ1-4 TRBV12-3/TRBV12-4 . . 14 CASRRGGQNEKLFF TGTGCCAGTCGCCGAGGGGGGCAAAATGAAAAACTGTTTTTT
TRBJ2-7 TRBV20-1 . once 12 CSFRGGFDEQYF TGCAGTTTCAGGGGGGGTTTCGACGAGCAGTACTTC
TRBJ1-1 TRBV5-6 TRBD1 few 16 CASSPAGTGGPTEAFF TGTGCCAGCAGCCCTGCTGGGACAGGGGGGCCCACTGAAGCTTTCTTT
TRBJ1-5 TRBV5-1 . few 13 CATTDNPNQPQHF TGCGCCACAACGGATAACCCCAATCAGCCCCAGCATTTT
TRBJ2-7 TRBV20-1 . . 12 CSGSIGALEQYF TGCAGCGGATCGATTGGGGCGCTGGAGCAGTACTTC
TRBJ2-7 TRBV9 TRBD1 . 15 CASSPGQGHTYEQYF TGTGCCAGCAGCCCGGGACAGGGACATACCTACGAGCAGTACTTC
TRBJ2-3 TRBV24-1 TRBD1 . 15 CATSPPGQGADTQYF TGTGCCACCAGTCCCCCGGGACAGGGAGCAGATACGCAGTATTTT
TRBJ2-1 TRBV7-9 TRBD1 . 14 CASSLGQGWDEQFF TGTGCCAGCAGTCTGGGACAGGGTTGGGATGAGCAGTTCTTC
TRBJ1-2 TRBV9 . . 13 CASSVDSHYGYAF TGTGCCAGCAGCGTGGACAGTCACTATGGCTACGCCTTC
TRBJ2-7 TRBV6-6 . . 12 CASGGPTYEQYF TGTGCCAGCGGCGGACCGACCTACGAGCAGTACTTC
TRBJ2-5 TRBV10-3 TRBD2 . 18 CAISEPPSGRPYQETQYF TGTGCCATCAGTGAGCCTCCTAGCGGGAGGCCGTACCAAGAGACCCAGTACTTC
TRBJ1-4 TRBV19 . . 13 CASKGTTNEKLFF TGTGCCAGTAAGGGTACAACTAATGAAAAACTGTTTTTT
TRBJ2-5 TRBV6-5 TRBD2 . 14 CASSSGVAGGSQYF TGTGCCAGCAGTTCTGGCGTAGCGGGGGGCTCTCAGTACTTC
TRBJ1-2 TRBV19 . few 14 CASSLAIANYGYTF TGTGCCAGTAGTTTGGCAATTGCTAACTATGGCTACACCTTC
TRBJ2-1 TRBV5-1 . . 14 CASSLGERGNEQFF TGCGCCAGCAGCTTGGGTGAAAGGGGCAATGAGCAGTTCTTC
TRBJ1-5 TRBV12-3/TRBV12-4 . many 15 CASRVRTDPNQPQHF TGTGCCAGCAGGGTAAGGACAGATCCTAATCAGCCCCAGCATTTT
TRBJ2-1 TRBV4-3 . . 16 CASSPIRGALYNEQFF TGCGCCAGCAGCCCGATAAGGGGGGCCCTCTACAATGAGCAGTTCTTC
TRBJ2-2 TRBV6-6 . few 16 CASSYSKALSAGELFF TGTGCCAGCAGTTACTCGAAGGCGCTCTCGGCCGGGGAGCTGTTTTTT
TRBJ1-1 TRBV23-1 . . 14 CASSQANSTREAFF TGCGCCAGCAGTCAAGCGAATTCGACCAGGGAAGCTTTCTTT
TRBJ1-4 TRBV7-6 . . 17 CASSLGGGPAEGEKLFF TGTGCCAGCAGCTTAGGGGGTGGGCCTGCAGAGGGTGAAAAACTGTTTTTT
TRBJ2-1 TRBV5-6 . few 17 CASSQVIQAGQYNEQFF TGTGCCAGCAGCCAAGTAATCCAAGCGGGACAATACAATGAGCAGTTCTTC
TRBJ1-5 TRBV2 . . 13 CASSAGASQPQHF TGTGCCAGCAGTGCAGGGGCAAGTCAGCCCCAGCATTTT
TRBJ1-2 TRBV5-1 . few 14 CASSLVSASDGYTF TGCGCCAGCAGCTTGGTGTCAGCGAGTGATGGCTACACCTTC
TRBJ2-7 TRBV20-1 . few 14 CSATLAGRGVEQYF TGCAGTGCTACTTTAGCTGGGAGGGGGGTCGAGCAGTACTTC
TRBJ2-7 TRBV29-1 . . 15 CSVEDLSGGSYEQYF TGCAGCGTTGAAGATCTCTCGGGCGGGTCCTACGAGCAGTACTTC
TRBJ2-1 TRBV2 . . 17 CASSEVPGRMIYNEQFF TGTGCCAGCAGTGAAGTCCCCGGCAGGATGATATACAATGAGCAGTTCTTC
TRBJ1-2 TRBV11-2 . few 16 CASSLDRFLPNYGYTF TGTGCCAGCAGCTTAGATCGATTCCTCCCCAACTATGGCTACACCTTC
TRBJ1-4 TRBV6-1 . . 14 CASSFRARDEKLFF TGTGCCAGCAGTTTCAGGGCAAGGGATGAAAAACTGTTTTTT
TRBJ2-1 TRBV12-3/TRBV12-4 TRBD2 . 13 CANGLADYNEQFF TGTGCCAACGGACTAGCGGATTACAATGAGCAGTTCTTC
TRBJ1-1 TRBV20-1 TRBD1 few 14 CSAARDRDQSEAFF TGCAGTGCTGCTCGGGACAGGGATCAATCTGAAGCTTTCTTT
TRBJ2-3 TRBV29-1 TRBD1 . 13 CSVRRGRGDTQYF TGCAGCGTTCGCAGGGGGCGAGGAGATACGCAGTATTTT